Shown below are 9 T cell receptor beta chains from a single sample sequenced in a study of CD8 T cells in ankylosing spondylitis. Findings and caveats of the study: Among TCR beta sequences, a motif of roughly 8 highly homologous variants appeared characteristic of ankylosing spondylitis blood.

TCRdb used MiXCR to reprocess the 5' RACE reads, holding one entry per CDR3 protein. The sample holds roughly 300,000 distinct CDR3 sequences, under 8.5% seen once. Antigens of these TCRs are unknown. The source material was blood, either unsorted or a sorted T cell fraction (not recorded which). These receptors all stem from a male donor with ankylosing spondylitis.

This clonotype came up many times. The V gene is TRBV5-1, the J gene TRBJ2-1, with a possible D match to TRBD2 (6 bases). This CDR3 comprises 13 residues. The germline V gene has CDR1 SGHRS and CDR2 YFSETQ. V dropped 5 bases and J dropped 8 bases, with 14 bases sitting between them. As DNA, the CDR3 is TGCGCCAGCAGAATTAGGCGGGACGATGAGCAGTTCTTC. Its protein is CASRIRRDDEQFF.

This clonotype was detected ten times or more. The chain uses TRBV7-3 and TRBJ1-2; D uncertain. Trimming stripped 2 bases from V and 0 bases from J, with 10 bases between. Germline CDR1 and CDR2: SGHTA and FQGTGA. The CDR3 has 15 amino acids. The CDR3 reads CASSLSADTNYGYTF. The CDR3 coding sequence is TGTGCCAGCAGCTTATCCGCAGATACTAACTATGGCTACACCTTC.

This clonotype was seen only a few times. The V call is TRBV16, the J call TRBJ1-5; D ambiguous. CDR3 length: 12 amino acids. Germline V CDR1 and CDR2: KGHSY, FQNENV. Trimming took off 11 bases at V and 3 bases at J, with 11 bases between the two ends. The CDR3 nucleotides are TGTGCCGTCGGGGAGTTCAATCAGCCCCAGCATTTT. Its protein is CAVGEFNQPQHF.

This clonotype was observed a handful of times. This chain uses TRBV19 with TRBJ2-7, with 8 nucleotides matching TRBD1. There are 14 residues in the CDR3. V shed 5 bases, J shed 3 bases, and the junction held 6 bases outside the gene matches. Germline lookup yields CDR1 LNHDA and CDR2 SQIVND (reference sequence). CDR3 bases: TGTGCCAGTAGTCCCCCGGGGACAGGCTACGAGCAGTACTTC. Protein product: CASSPPGTGYEQYF.

This clonotype was recorded many times. V usage is TRBV4-2 and J usage is TRBJ2-1, with 7 bases matching TRBD1. Per germline, CDR1 LGHNA and CDR2 YNFKEQ. CDR3 length equals 16 residues. Unmatched junction bases numbered 9, after V lost 1 base and J lost 6 bases. CDR3: CASSQGVGTETNEQFF. The CDR3 nucleotides are TGTGCCAGCAGCCAAGGGGTCGGGACAGAGACCAATGAGCAGTTCTTC.

This clonotype was counted a few times. The genes are TRBV20-1 and TRBJ2-3; TRBD2 agrees at 9 bases. CDR3 length: 16 amino acids. The germline V gene has CDR1 DFQATT and CDR2 SNEGSKA (reference sequence). The V gene end was trimmed by 0 bases and the J gene end by 4 bases; junction bases not matched to a gene: 8. The DNA of the CDR3 is TGCAGTGCTAGAGATGGGCGGGAGGGCATCCCAGATACGCAGTATTTT. Translating gives CSARDGREGIPDTQYF.

This clonotype was picked up many times. The chain links TRBV20-1 to TRBJ2-7; D uncertain. The CDR3 sequence is 15 residues long. Trimming took off 6 bases at V and 3 bases at J, with 21 bases between the two ends. The V gene's germline CDR1 is DFQATT and CDR2 SNEGSKA (reference sequence). In DNA, the CDR3 is TGCAGTGCCCACACGGACCGATCAAATAGCTACGAGCAGTACTTC. This sequence encodes CSAHTDRSNSYEQYF.

A few counts support this clonotype. The chain links TRBV20-1 to TRBJ1-4; 10 bases fit TRBD1. The CDR3 length is 16 residues. CDR1 DFQATT and CDR2 SNEGSKA come from the germline V gene (reference sequence). V was pared by 5 bases and J by 4 bases, with 10 bases of the junction left unmatched. CDR3 region: CSADRLGQGVNEKLFF. The CDR3 DNA sequence: TGCAGTGCTGACCGACTCGGACAGGGGGTTAATGAAAAACTGTTTTTT.

There are many counts of this clonotype. The gene calls are TRBV29-1 and TRBJ2-3, with 8 bases that match TRBD2. Germline loops: CDR1 SQVTM, CDR2 ANQGSEA. The CDR3 length is 14 residues. Trimming cost V 6 bases and J 5 bases; bases outside gene matches: 10. The CDR3 coding sequence is TGCAGCGTGACCCCGGGACTAGTTCAAGATACGCAGTATTTT. Its protein product is CSVTPGLVQDTQYF.